Shown below are 27 T cell receptor beta chains from a single sample sequenced in a study of blood T cell repertoires in COVID-19. Clones were read by immunoSEQ multiplex PCR, and TCRdb kept only the in-frame ones, dropping some. Here the sample spans roughly 100,000 clones, more than 75% being singletons. The sequenced sample consisted of peripheral blood. All receptors come from a man in his fifties or sixties with acute or convalescent COVID-19.

The chain carries TRBV24-1 and TRBJ1-4; D call uncertain. Germline assignment: CDR1 KGHDR and CDR2 SFDVKD. The length of the CDR3 is 12 residues. V was clipped by 0 bases and J by 14 bases, with 9 bases between them. The CDR3 is CATSDLAGSLFF. Here the CDR3 DNA reads TGTGCCACCAGTGATTTGGCAGGCTCGCTGTTTTTT.

V and J are TRBV5-1 and TRBJ2-1; 8 bases agree with TRBD1. V lost 0 bases, J lost 6 bases, and 11 bases stayed unmatched. The germline V gene encodes CDR1 SGHRS and CDR2 YFSETQ. The CDR3 runs 17 residues. CDR3 nucleotides: TGCGCCAGCAGCTTGGGGACAGGGTCCGGTGTGTCCAATGAGCAGTTCTTC. It specifies CASSLGTGSGVSNEQFF.

The V call is TRBV9, the J call TRBJ1-1, with D possibly being TRBD1 (5 bases). The germline V and J ends were trimmed by 0 bases and 1 base, with 10 bases remaining between them. The CDR3 sequence is 15 residues long. Per germline, CDR1 SGDLS and CDR2 YYNGEE. CDR3: CASSVASGPNTEAFF. The CDR3 bases are TGTGCCAGCAGCGTAGCCTCAGGGCCGAACACTGAAGCTTTCTTT.

The rearrangement links TRBV19 to TRBJ2-2; 7 nucleotides line up with TRBD1. CDR3 length: 15 residues. The ends lost 5 bases at V and 2 bases at J; junction bases unmatched: 5. The germline V gene encodes CDR1 LNHDA and CDR2 SQIVND (reference sequence). CDR3 residues: CASSPDRINTGELFF. The DNA of the CDR3 is TGTGCCAGTAGTCCGGACAGGATAAACACCGGGGAGCTGTTTTTT.

The V call is TRBV6-4, the J call TRBJ2-1; 12 nucleotides align to TRBD1. Trimming cost V 4 bases and J 7 bases; bases outside gene matches: 8. The CDR3 consists of 16 residues. Germline CDR1 and CDR2: MRHNA and SNTAGT. The DNA for the CDR3 is TGTGCCAGCAGTGCTTCCCGGGACAGGGGGCTAAATGAGCAGTTCTTC. Translated, it gives CASSASRDRGLNEQFF.

The chain is built from TRBV4-2 and TRBJ1-5; 9 positions agree with TRBD1. Germline CDR1 LGHNA, CDR2 YNFKEQ. Unmatched junction bases numbered 6, after V lost 2 bases and J lost 7 bases. This CDR3 is built from 15 residues. The CDR3 DNA follows: TGTGCCAGCAGCCAACACAGGGGGCTGGGGCAGCCCCAGCATTTT. It specifies CASSQHRGLGQPQHF.

V and J are TRBV5-1 and TRBJ2-1; TRBD1 is a possible D gene (6 bases). This CDR3 comprises 14 residues. CDR1 and CDR2 (germline): SGHRS, YFSETQ. V lost 1 base and J lost 10, with 15 bases in between. The CDR3 DNA follows: TGCGCCAGCAGCTTGATTTCAATAGGACAGGAGCAGTTCTTC. It translates to CASSLISIGQEQFF. Looking up the rest from reference TRBV5-1 and TRBJ2-1 gives the full variable domain: KAGVTQTPRYLIKTRGQQVTLSCSPISGHRSVSWYQQTPGQGLQFLFEYFSETQRNKGNFPGRFSGRQFSNSRSEMNVSTLELGDSALYLCASSLISIGQEQFFGPGTRLTVL.

The gene calls are TRBV6-4 and TRBJ2-2, with 10 bases lining up with TRBD2. Trimming took 10 bases from V and 0 from J; bases not matched to a gene: 5. This CDR3 spans 15 amino acids. Germline V lookup: CDR1 MRHNA, CDR2 SNTAGT. CDR3 nucleotides: TGTGCCACCTGGACTAGCGGTACGAACACCGGGGAGCTGTTTTTT. Encoded protein: CATWTSGTNTGELFF.

V and J are TRBV5-1 and TRBJ2-7, with D unresolved. The CDR3 is made up of 14 amino acids. Germline values: CDR1 SGHRS, CDR2 YFSETQ. The germline V and J ends were trimmed by 4 bases and 0 bases, with 11 bases remaining between them. The CDR3 DNA reads as TGCGCCAGCAGCCCTGACTCCGCCTCCTACGAGCAGTACTTC. It specifies CASSPDSASYEQYF.

The rearrangement joins TRBV4-1 to TRBJ2-3, with D unclear. This CDR3 is built from 16 residues. Germline V CDR1 and CDR2: MGHRA, YSYEKL. V lost 0 bases and J 4 bases, leaving 14 bases between the germline ends. CDR3 in amino acids: CASSQERPGWADTQYF. In DNA form, the CDR3 reads TGCGCCAGCAGCCAAGAGCGCCCGGGTTGGGCAGATACGCAGTATTTT.

The rearrangement links TRBV27 to TRBJ1-5, with no clear D. CDR1 and CDR2 from the germline V gene are MNHEY and SMNVEV (reference sequence). The V end was cut by 5 bases, the J end by 11 bases, with 16 bases between. This CDR3 region has 13 residues. The CDR3 DNA is TGTGCCAGCAGTGGGCGCAGTCGTCACGCCCAGCATTTT. It encodes CASSGRSRHAQHF.

V usage is TRBV11-2 and J usage is TRBJ2-6, with D unresolved. The germline gives CDR1 SGHAT, CDR2 FQNNGV. V was trimmed by 4 bases and J by 0 bases, leaving 7 bases between them. CDR3 length: 15 amino acids. DNA of the CDR3: TGTGCCAGCAGCTCGAGTGACTCTGGGGCCAACGTCCTGACTTTC. It yields the protein CASSSSDSGANVLTF.

The chain joins TRBV5-1 to TRBJ2-7; TRBD1 matches 8 bases. The germline V gene encodes CDR1 SGHRS and CDR2 YFSETQ. CDR3 length: 15 residues. V lost 0 bases, J lost 7 bases, and 9 bases stayed unmatched. Here the CDR3 DNA reads TGCGCCAGCAGCTTGGGGCAGGGGGCTTCGGGAGAGCAGTACTTC. Its translation: CASSLGQGASGEQYF.

The rearrangement joins TRBV30 to TRBJ1-1; 7 bases are a match to TRBD1. The length of the CDR3 is 14 residues. V shed 3 bases, J shed 5 bases, and the junction held 9 bases outside the gene matches. CDR1 GTSNPN and CDR2 SVGIG come from the germline V gene (reference sequence). The CDR3 loop reads CAWSLRGARTEAFF. The CDR3 DNA reads as TGTGCCTGGAGCCTCAGGGGGGCAAGAACTGAAGCTTTCTTT. Full variable domain (outside the CDR3, taken from reference TRBV30 and TRBJ1-1): SQTIHQWPATLVQPVGSPLSLECTVEGTSNPNLYWYRQAAGRGLQLLFYSVGIGQISSEVPQNLSASRPQDRQFILSSKKLLLSDSGFYLCAWSLRGARTEAFFGQGTRLTVV.

The chain recombines TRBV24-1 with TRBJ2-7; D perhaps matches TRBD2 (5 bases). Germline CDR1 and CDR2: KGHDR and SFDVKD. This CDR3 is 14 amino acids long. V lost 5 bases to trimming and J lost 1 base, with 11 bases between them. CDR3 residues: CATSAKGVSYEQYF. CDR3 nucleotides: TGTGCCACCAGTGCCAAGGGAGTATCCTACGAGCAGTACTTC.

The V and J genes are TRBV24-1 and TRBJ2-7; TRBD1 agrees at 8 bases. Germline V lookup: CDR1 KGHDR, CDR2 SFDVKD. CDR3 length equals 14 residues. The trim removed 4 bases at V and 2 bases at J, leaving 3 bases unmatched. The CDR3 DNA follows: TGTGCCACCAGTGACCCCAGGGGGCCCTACGAGCAGTACTTC. Translated: CATSDPRGPYEQYF.

The V call is TRBV28, the J call TRBJ2-7, with unresolved D. CDR1 and CDR2 from the germline V gene are MDHEN and SYDVKM. Trimming removed 5 bases at V and 6 bases at J, with 8 bases between. This CDR3 region has 11 residues. CDR3 amino acids: CASSTAREQYF. Here the CDR3 DNA reads TGTGCCAGCAGTACCGCGCGCGAGCAGTACTTC.

V usage is TRBV28 and J usage is TRBJ2-6; D unresolved. The V gene's germline CDR1 is MDHEN and CDR2 SYDVKM. The V and J ends lost 2 bases and 2 bases respectively, with 4 bases between them. The CDR3 consists of 14 residues. The CDR3 loop is CASSLVAGANVLTF. CDR3 sequence (DNA): TGTGCCAGCAGTTTAGTAGCTGGGGCCAACGTCCTGACTTTC.

The chain links TRBV11-2 to TRBJ1-5; D not certain. The CDR3 consists of 15 residues. Germline CDR1 is SGHAT and CDR2 is FQNNGV. V dropped 4 bases and J dropped 5 bases, with 15 bases sitting between them. The DNA of the CDR3 is TGTGCCAGCAGCTCAGAGGGCGAGGGCGATCAGCCCCAGCATTTT. Residues: CASSSEGEGDQPQHF.

The chain recombines TRBV2 with TRBJ1-3; D gene unclear. The CDR3 is 13 amino acids. V was clipped by 2 bases and J by 4 bases, with 6 bases between them. Germline V gene data show CDR1 as SNHLY and CDR2 as FYNNEI. The CDR3 bases are TGTGCCAGCAGTGAAACTATCGGAAACACCATATATTTT. Translating gives CASSETIGNTIYF.

V is TRBV7-2 and J is TRBJ2-1; TRBD2 agrees at 11 bases. This CDR3 spans 15 amino acids. CDR1 and CDR2 from the germline V gene are SGHTA and FQGNSA. The V segment lost 5 bases and the J segment 7 bases; nucleotides outside the gene matches: 7. The CDR3 is CASSVAGLAENEQFF. CDR3 sequence (DNA): TGTGCCAGCAGCGTCGCGGGACTAGCGGAGAATGAGCAGTTCTTC.

The J gene is TRBJ2-1, the V gene TRBV5-1, with D unresolved. This CDR3 spans 14 amino acids. Trimming removed 4 bases from V and 9 bases from J, with 17 bases in between. In germline, CDR1 is SGHRS, CDR2 YFSETQ. CDR3 region: CASSRSVEGVEQFF. CDR3 in DNA: TGCGCCAGCAGCCGATCCGTAGAAGGAGTTGAGCAGTTCTTC.

At least ten counts were recorded for this clone. J is TRBJ2-7 and V is TRBV6-5; D perhaps matches TRBD1 (5 bases). Germline V gene data show CDR1 as MNHEY and CDR2 as SVGAGI. CDR3 length: 14 amino acids. The germline V and J ends were trimmed by 2 bases and 2 bases, with 10 bases remaining between them. CDR3 coding DNA: TGTGCCAGCAGTTACATCCAGGGCCCCTACGAGCAGTACTTC. It translates to CASSYIQGPYEQYF.

The chain employs TRBV29-1 and TRBJ2-7, with D possibly being TRBD1 (6 bases). CDR3 size: 12 residues. V lost 1 base to trimming and J lost 7 bases, with 11 bases between them. Germline values: CDR1 SQVTM, CDR2 ANQGSEA. The CDR3 nucleotides are TGCAGCGTTGAAGTAGGGGGTTGGGAGCAGTACTTC. Translated: CSVEVGGWEQYF.

The chain has TRBV29-1 and TRBJ1-2, with D possibly matching TRBD1 (5 bases). Germline CDR1 and CDR2: SQVTM and ANQGSEA. This CDR3 has 9 amino acids. Deletions cut 7 bases from V and 11 bases from J, with 11 bases between. This chain's CDR3 is CSAGGDYTF. The CDR3 bases are TGCAGCGCCGGGGGGGATTACACCTTC.

The table lists this clone with a few counts. The chain recombines TRBV7-9 with TRBJ2-7; 12 bases are a match to TRBD1. The V gene end was trimmed by 5 bases and the J gene end by 5 bases; junction bases not matched to a gene: 7. This CDR3 comprises 15 residues. Germline loops: CDR1 SEHNR, CDR2 FQNEAQ (reference sequence). The CDR3 DNA reads as TGTGCCAGCAGCGCCGGGACAGGGGGCGCCGACGAGCAGTACTTC. It specifies CASSAGTGGADEQYF.

This rearrangement joins TRBV7-2 to TRBJ2-3, with a tentative D call TRBD1 (6 bases). The CDR3 runs 15 residues. In germline, CDR1 is SGHTA, CDR2 FQGNSA. V shed 5 bases and J shed 0 bases, with 12 bases lying between them. This CDR3 is CASSPRTASTDTQYF. The CDR3 bases are TGTGCCAGCAGCCCCCGGACAGCTAGCACAGATACGCAGTATTTT. Using reference TRBV7-2 and TRBJ2-3 for the parts outside the CDR3, the full variable domain is GAGVSQSPSNKVTEKGKDVELRCDPISGHTALYWYRQSLGQGLEFLIYFQGNSAPDKSGLPSDRFSAERTGGSVSTLTIQRTQQEDSAVYLCASSPRTASTDTQYFGPGTRLTVL.